This TCR beta chain was captured by sequencing in a study of T-cell reconstitution after alpha-beta-depleted transplantation in children. Unique molecular identifiers were built into the TCRbeta library. TCRdb analysed the PCR reads with MiXCR anew, one entry per CDR3 protein. The table records a few hundred thousand distinct CDR3 sequences, 23% of them present only once. The germline CDR1 and CDR2 sequences are MNHNS and SASEGT. The CDR3 contains 12 residues. Between the trimmed V and J ends, which lost 9 bases and 2 bases, there was a span of 9 bases. The sequence was obtained from a male patient under 18 who had a stem cell transplant for acute lymphoblastic leukemia, so the T cells may come from the graft donor. This specimen was PBMCs, mostly from graft donor cells, taken 180 days after TCRalphabeta/CD19-depleted stem cell transplant. J is TRBJ2-3 and V is TRBV6-1; the D gene could be TRBD1 or TRBD2 (5 bases each). The CDR3 is CASGTYTDTQYF. The CDR3 DNA follows: TGTGCCAGTGGGACGTACACAGATACGCAGTATTTT.